The 20 T cell receptor beta chains below were found in one sample sequenced in a study of blood T cells in healthy people across ages (dated by TCRdb to between 2014 and 2016). To prepare the library, 5' RACE was applied. The reads were generated on an Illumina HiSeq 2500. A second PCR of about 6 to 11 cycles was performed with a sample-barcoded 5' primer and a J-beta primer mix. The public sequencing data were trimmed at Q25 with fastp and processed into clonotypes with MiXCR by TCRdb, which kept only in-frame beta chains. Records with the same CDR3 protein are collapsed into one entry carrying the most frequent genes and DNA. This sample lists around 800,000 distinct CDR3 sequences; less than 80% were detected once. Clones ranked in the top ten supply around a quarter of the sample. What was sequenced was blood. These receptors all stem from a young man in good health.

The V call is TRBV5-8, the J call TRBJ2-1; D remains unclear. The CDR3 consists of 11 residues. Trimming removed 4 bases at V and 10 bases at J, with 9 bases between. Germline lookup yields CDR1 SGHTS and CDR2 YDEGEE. In DNA form, the CDR3 reads TGTGCCAGCAGCCTCCTGAAGGAGCAGTTCTTC. Translation: CASSLLKEQFF. Full variable domain (missing parts from reference TRBV5-8 and TRBJ2-1): EAGVTQSPTHLIKTRGQQATLRCSPISGHTSVYWYQQALGLGLQFLLWYDEGEERNRGNFPPRFSGRQFPNYSSELNVNALELEDSALYLCASSLLKEQFFGPGTRLTVL.

The chain couples TRBV25-1 to TRBJ1-2; D not certain. V dropped 0 bases and J dropped 8 bases, with 13 bases sitting between them. Germline loops: CDR1 MGHDK, CDR2 SYGVNS. The CDR3 covers 14 residues. DNA for the CDR3: TGTGCCAGCAGTGAATACGAGGGCCTCAGCGGCTACACCTTC. This gives the protein CASSEYEGLSGYTF.

J is TRBJ1-1 and V is TRBV6-2 or TRBV6-3, with D perhaps matching TRBD1 (6 bases). The CDR3 contains 14 residues. V gave up 5 bases and J gave up 5 bases, with 15 bases separating them. Germline V gene sequence: CDR1 MNHEY, CDR2 SVGEGT. CDR3 protein: CASSPNRVRTEAFF. CDR3 sequence (DNA): TGTGCCAGCAGTCCCAACAGGGTTAGGACTGAAGCTTTCTTT.

The chain joins TRBV6-2 or TRBV6-3 to TRBJ2-4; D is unclear. The J call could be wrong; TRBJ2-7 is a better fit for the DNA end. This CDR3 comprises 16 residues. Germline values: CDR1 MNHEY, CDR2 SVGEGT. CDR3: CASSHPIGGVSYEQYF. The DNA of the CDR3 is TGTGCCAGCAGCCACCCCATCGGTGGGGTTTCTTACGAGCAGTACTTC.

The chain joins TRBV11-2 to TRBJ2-3; D not resolved. The germline V and J ends were trimmed by 4 bases and 0 bases, with 8 bases remaining between them. The CDR3 loop spans 14 amino acids. Germline CDR1 and CDR2: SGHAT and FQNNGV. The DNA of the CDR3 is TGTGCCAGCAGCTCAGACGTTAGCACAGATACGCAGTATTTT. Its protein product is CASSSDVSTDTQYF.

V and J are TRBV18 and TRBJ1-4; D is ambiguous. CDR3 size: 15 residues. V was shortened by 3 bases and J by 8 bases, with 16 bases between the two germline ends. CDR1 and CDR2 (germline): KGHSH, LQKENI. Here the CDR3 reads CASSPPDRPGEKLFF. In nucleotides, the CDR3 is TGTGCCAGCTCACCTCCGGACCGACCGGGCGAAAAACTGTTTTTT.

The V call is TRBV2, the J call TRBJ2-3; D call uncertain. The germline V and J ends were trimmed by 5 bases and 0 bases, with 12 bases remaining between them. Germline V gene sequence: CDR1 SNHLY, CDR2 FYNNEI. The CDR3 loop spans 15 amino acids. CDR3 sequence reads: CASSPDGSSTDTQYF. The CDR3 DNA follows: TGTGCCAGCAGTCCAGACGGTTCTAGCACAGATACGCAGTATTTT.

The chain carries TRBV12-3 or TRBV12-4 and TRBJ2-5; D gene uncertain. The CDR3 is made up of 12 amino acids. The CDR3 region is CVRAALQETQYF. DNA of the CDR3: TGTGTTCGGGCGGCGCTCCAAGAGACCCAGTACTTC.

This clonotype has a single count. V usage is TRBV7-2 and J usage is TRBJ2-3; the D gene could be TRBD1 or TRBD2 (5 bases each). V was cut by 1 base and J by 10 bases, with 18 bases left in between. CDR1 is SGHTA and CDR2 is FQGNSA in the germline V gene. The CDR3 sequence is 15 residues long. This CDR3 is CASSLEGRQTRAQYF. As DNA, the CDR3 is TGTGCCAGCAGCTTAGAGGGGAGACAGACCCGAGCGCAGTATTTT.

The rearrangement joins TRBV7-2 to TRBJ2-4; the D is unclear. The closer fit of TRBJ2-7 to the DNA end suggests the J call may be wrong. CDR3 size: 13 residues. Germline loops: CDR1 SGHTA, CDR2 FQGNSA. CDR3 loop: CASSLGQQNEQYF. As DNA, the CDR3 is TGTGCCAGCAGCTTAGGGCAACAGAACGAGCAGTACTTC.

The chain uses TRBV4-2 and TRBJ2-7, with TRBD2 as a possible D gene (5 bases). V was shortened by 6 bases and J by 1 base, with 22 bases between the two germline ends. Germline loops: CDR1 LGHNA, CDR2 YNFKEQ. CDR3 size: 17 residues. CDR3: CASSPSFVTRGSYEQYF. The CDR3 bases are TGTGCCAGCAGTCCAAGCTTTGTAACTAGAGGGTCCTACGAGCAGTACTTC.

Points on this clonotype: The junction shows a germline mismatch at one end, possibly a read error. The chain joins TRBV7-8 to TRBJ2-3; no reliable D call. Germline CDR1 SGHVS, CDR2 FQNEAQ. This CDR3 is built from 13 residues. CDR3 residues: CASSLATTDAQYF. CDR3 DNA: TGTGCCAGCAGCTTAGCTACAACAGATGCGCAGTATTTT.

The chain links TRBV7-8 to TRBJ2-5; TRBD2 might be the D (6 bases). With the DNA end fitting TRBJ2-7 better, the J assignment may be wrong. Germline CDR1 SGHVS, CDR2 FQNEAQ. This CDR3 contains 14 residues. CDR3 in DNA: TGTGCCAGCAGCACTGGGGACTCGCCATACGAGCAGTACTTC. Protein sequence: CASSTGDSPYEQYF.

This sequence joins TRBV12-3 or TRBV12-4 and TRBJ2-4, with D possibly matching TRBD1 (5 bases). The CDR3 is 14 amino acids. V was pared by 3 bases and J by 8 bases, with 14 bases between. In nucleotides, the CDR3 is TGTGCCAGCAGTTTGGGGCAGGCCATTGACATTCAGTACTTC. Translation gives CASSLGQAIDIQYF.

This sequence joins TRBV15 and TRBJ2-3; possibly TRBD2 for D (6 bases). The V gene lost 0 bases and the J gene lost 14 bases, with 33 bases spanning the gap. Germline CDR1 LNHNV, CDR2 YYDKDF (reference sequence). The CDR3 is 19 residues long. The CDR3 bases are TGTGCCACCAGCAGAGAAACAAGTGAAGTGAGGAGGGAAGGTCGTCGGCTGTATTTT. Translated, it gives CATSRETSEVRREGRRLYF.

Notes on this clonotype: This may be a read error: a much more frequent sequence differs by one nucleotide. V is TRBV12-3 or TRBV12-4 and J is TRBJ2-3, with unresolved D. CDR3 length: 14 amino acids. Here the CDR3 reads CASSLTSSTDMQYF. The CDR3 coding sequence is TGTGCCAGCAGTCTCACCTCGTCCACAGATATGCAGTATTTT.

This clonotype was detected once. The rearrangement links TRBV29-1 to TRBJ2-4, with 13 bases that match TRBD2. The end of the DNA aligns better with TRBJ2-7, so the J call may be wrong. The CDR3 loop spans 15 amino acids. CDR1 and CDR2 from the germline V gene are SQVTM and ANQGSEA. The CDR3 sequence: CSVGTSGSPTYEQYF. The CDR3 coding sequence is TGCAGCGTTGGGACTAGCGGGAGCCCGACCTACGAGCAGTACTTC.

The V gene is TRBV6-6, the J gene TRBJ2-6; TRBD2 might be the D (5 bases). The CDR3 covers 16 residues. V lost 5 bases and J lost 0, with 11 bases in between. Germline assignment: CDR1 MNHNY and CDR2 SVGAGI (reference sequence). CDR3 in amino acids: CASSVRGSSGANVLTF. Here the CDR3 DNA reads TGTGCCAGCAGTGTACGAGGGAGCTCTGGGGCCAACGTCCTGACTTTC.

The chain carries TRBV7-2 and TRBJ2-7; the D call may be TRBD1 or TRBD2 (5 bases each). CDR1 and CDR2 from the germline V gene are SGHTA and FQGNSA. The CDR3 spans 18 residues. Trimming left V 0 bases short and J 3 bases short, with 21 bases between. DNA for the CDR3: TGTGCCAGCAGCTTAGCCTCCGGGACGAATATCCCCCTCTACGAGCAGTACTTC. This codes for CASSLASGTNIPLYEQYF. The variable domain in full, completed from reference TRBV7-2 and TRBJ2-7, reads GAGVSQSPSNKVTEKGKDVELRCDPISGHTALYWYRQSLGQGLEFLIYFQGNSAPDKSGLPSDRFSAERTGGSVSTLTIQRTQQEDSAVYLCASSLASGTNIPLYEQYFGPGTRLTVT.

The V gene is TRBV9, the J gene TRBJ1-2; 9 nucleotides line up with TRBD1. CDR1 is SGDLS and CDR2 is YYNGEE in the germline V gene. J was trimmed by 3 bases and V by 3 bases; bases with no gene match: 12. This CDR3 has 17 amino acids. CDR3 amino acids: CASSAPRTGDPYYGYTF. The CDR3 bases are TGTGCCAGCAGCGCGCCCCGGACAGGGGACCCTTACTATGGCTACACCTTC.